Sequencing of this TCR beta chain was carried out in a study of cytomegalovirus exposure and HLA in healthy donors. The study's findings and limits: Later on, a genetic analysis was performed. It linked a missense variant in DCLRE1C with V- and J-gene trimming of TCR beta. It was reported in a later analysis that an Asian-associated ancestry cluster showed fewer N-insertions than the roughly 620-donor mean.

With respect to this clone: The antigen is undetermined.

The PCR ran on 60 Vbeta and 13 Jbeta primers. Sequencing was performed with immunoSEQ multiplex PCR; in TCRdb, only in-frame clones are kept and a portion is missing. Of roughly 130,000 clones in the sample, around 81% were seen once. These donors counted as nominally healthy when sampled, but unrecorded immune exposures were likely. The clonotype originates from a woman between 50 and 59 years old in good health and CMV-seronegative. The sample comprised PBMCs.

DNA of the CDR3: TGTGCCAGCAGTGATCAGGCCTACGAGCAGTACTTC. Residues: CASSDQAYEQYF. The chain carries TRBV25-1 and TRBJ2-7; no clear D gene. This CDR3 has 12 residues. With 3 bases removed from V and 2 bases from J, the gap between germline ends came to 5 bases. The germline V gene encodes CDR1 MGHDK and CDR2 SYGVNS.